The entry below describes one T cell receptor beta chain. This sample is drawn from a study of technical replicates of blood from a handful of donors. CDR1 and CDR2 from the germline V gene are KGHSH and LQKENI. CDR3 length: 13 amino acids. Trimming cost V 3 bases and J 6 bases; bases outside gene matches: 1. Libraries were prepared by immunoSEQ multiplex PCR; TCRdb keeps only in-frame clonotypes and omits some of them. This table holds under 70,000 clones, roughly 86% found once. The chain employs TRBV18 and TRBJ1-2; 10 bases agree with TRBD1. The source is a human donor in good health. Some clones in this sample may be carry-over from other donors' samples. Material: PBMCs. CDR3 nucleotides: TGTGCCAGCTCACCGGACAGGGGGAATGGCTACACCTTC. Its protein product is CASSPDRGNGYTF.